This T cell receptor beta chain emerged from a study of blood T cells in healthy people across ages. Findings and limits, study-wide: The long-lived group displayed more naive CD4+ cells, plus higher diversity, than the aged donors did. Per million T cells, TCR beta diversity dropped roughly linearly as age increased.

Concerning this clonotype: Its antigen remains unknown.

The authors ran a second PCR of 7 to 11 cycles using a sample-barcoded 5' primer and a J-beta primer mix. With 12 random nucleotides, a template-switch adaptor tagged each individual cDNA molecule. TCRdb passed the 5' RACE reads through MiXCR, listing each CDR3 protein once. The sample lists 1.5 million to 1.8 million distinct CDR3 sequences; approximately 42% were seen once. Per germline, CDR1 LGHDT and CDR2 YNNKEL (reference sequence). J lost 12 bases, V lost 4 bases, and 13 bases had no gene match. This CDR3 comprises 15 residues. Total RNA, at least 6 micrograms per sample, came from PBMCs. This chain joins TRBV3-1 and TRBJ1-4; 8 bases are shared with TRBD1. The TCR originated in a woman aged 18-29 years in good health. Material for sequencing was blood. Here the CDR3 DNA reads TGTGCCAGCAGCCGGACAGGGCCCAAGTTAGACGAACTGTTTTTT. Translated, it gives CASSRTGPKLDELFF.